The present T cell receptor (beta chain) was sequenced within a study of vaccination and CD4 T cells after COVID-19. Researchers used the Oncomine TCR Beta short-read assay to sequence DNA from cultured CD4+ T cells. TCRdb used MiXCR to reprocess the PCR reads, holding one entry per CDR3 protein. There are about 16,000 distinct CDR3 sequences in the sample; around half occur only once, and roughly 4.5% lies in the top ten. The CDR3 length is 17 residues. Deletions cut 6 bases from V and 0 bases from J, with 23 bases between. The germline CDR1 and CDR2 sequences are DFQATT and SNEGSKA (reference sequence). Treatment denoted: roughly nine-day PBMC culture with coronavirus spike peptide pools or control peptides (ViraFEST assay). Points on this clonotype: The antigen is not known.

The source was CD4+ T cells from blood, cultured in vitro, collected before SARS-CoV-2 vaccination. The chain uses TRBV20-1 and TRBJ2-5; unclear D gene. The receptor comes from a human donor who had recovered from COVID-19. The CDR3 bases are TGCAGTGCCCCTGCCATGTTGGCTAGAACCTACCAAGAGACCCAGTACTTC. This gives the protein CSAPAMLARTYQETQYF.